This T cell receptor (beta chain) is drawn from a study of T cells in Graves' hyperthyroidism and ophthalmopathy. Looking at the study overall: Pretreatment peripheral blood was obtained at initial diagnosis.

This clonotype was seen at least ten times. Its antigen is still unknown. The study excluded patients with uncontrolled infection, other autoimmune disease, pregnancy or lactation. This sample holds PBMCs from roughly 10 ml fresh peripheral blood. TCR beta CDR3 regions were amplified from RNA transcripts. The HTBI primer set served for first-round RT-PCR of the TCR CDR3. TCRdb passed the multiplex PCR reads through MiXCR, listing each CDR3 protein once. The table shows about 290,000 distinct CDR3 sequences, with 17% occurring only once. Study-level points and caveats: Ophthalmopathy and stable hyperthyroidism were told apart by a 13 V-J model.

The sample was blood. The sequence was collected from a woman aged 60 to 75 with Graves' ophthalmopathy.

The CDR3 region has the DNA TGTGCCAGCAGCTCTACAGGGTACACTGAAGCTTTCTTT. Translating it yields CASSSTGYTEAFF. This chain connects TRBV7-2 to TRBJ1-1; weak D call: TRBD1 (6 bases). Looked up from germline, CDR1 is SGHTA and CDR2 is FQGNSA. V shed 4 bases and J shed 3 bases, with 9 bases lying between them. The CDR3 runs to 13 residues.